One and the same sample provided the 27 T cell receptor beta chains below, sequenced in a study of graft-versus-host responses after intestinal transplantation. Clones were sequenced by immunoSEQ multiplex PCR, and TCRdb holds only the in-frame ones, with some missing. In the table there are under 7,000 clones, about 91% of which are singletons. Here the sequenced sample was PBMCs, taken about 83 days after transplant. These receptors all stem from a human patient who received an intestinal transplant, so some T cells may come from the graft donor.

This clone has just a few counts. The chain recombines TRBV6-5 with TRBJ2-5; 7 nucleotides match TRBD1. The CDR3 extends over 15 amino acids. The germline CDR1 and CDR2 sequences are MNHEY and SVGAGI. V was clipped by 0 bases and J by 7 bases; unmatched bases: 8. The CDR3, as DNA: TGTGCCAGCAGTTACTCGAGACAGGGCTTGGGGACCCAGTACTTC. Translating gives CASSYSRQGLGTQYF.

The chain has TRBV28 and TRBJ2-1; 12 nucleotides line up with TRBD2. Germline V gene lookup returns CDR1 MDHEN and CDR2 SYDVKM. With V trimmed by 5 bases and J by 10 bases, 9 bases remained unmatched. The CDR3 is 15 residues long. CDR3 DNA: TGTGCCAGCAGTCCGCGGACTAGCGGGGTACCAGAGCAGTTCTTC. This gives the protein CASSPRTSGVPEQFF.

The V and J genes are TRBV5-6 and TRBJ1-6; a possible D gene is TRBD1 (6 bases). The V gene lost 1 base and the J gene lost 0 bases, with 17 bases spanning the gap. This CDR3 comprises 19 residues. Germline-derived CDR1 and CDR2 are SGHDT and YYEEEE. As DNA, the CDR3 is TGTGCCAGCAGCTTGAATCCCGGGACACCGAGCTCCTATAATTCACCCCTCCACTTT. This sequence encodes CASSLNPGTPSSYNSPLHF. Together with reference TRBV5-6 and TRBJ1-6, the CDR3 gives the full variable domain: DAGVTQSPTHLIKTRGQQVTLRCSPKSGHDTVSWYQQALGQGPQFIFQYYEEEERQRGNFPDRFSGHQFPNYSSELNVNALLLGDSALYLCASSLNPGTPSSYNSPLHFGNGTRLTVT.

The chain combines TRBV19 with TRBJ1-1, with a tentative D call TRBD1 (5 bases). Trimming took off 5 bases at V and 1 base at J, with 11 bases between the two ends. CDR1 and CDR2 from the germline V gene are LNHDA and SQIVND (reference sequence). CDR3 length: 14 residues. The CDR3 is CASSSRGGNTEAFF. The CDR3, as DNA: TGTGCCAGTAGTTCCCGGGGGGGGAACACTGAAGCTTTCTTT. Based on the CDR3 plus reference TRBV19 and TRBJ1-1, the full variable domain is DGGITQSPKYLFRKEGQNVTLSCEQNLNHDAMYWYRQDPGQGLRLIYYSQIVNDFQKGDIAEGYSVSREKKESFPLTVTSAQKNPTAFYLCASSSRGGNTEAFFGQGTRLTVV.

Turning to this clone: Its ends do not fully match the called genes, so a read error is possible. The CDR3 protein is CASNQEQGASNQPQHF. In DNA, the CDR3 is TGTGCCAGCAACCAAGAACAGGGGGCCAGCAATCAGCCCCAGCATTTT. J is TRBJ1-5 and V is TRBV4-2; 9 bases fit TRBD1. This CDR3 has 16 amino acids. Germline CDR1 and CDR2: LGHNA and YNFKEQ.

This sequence joins TRBV27 and TRBJ1-4; no reliable D call. This CDR3 spans 13 amino acids. Trimming left V 1 base short and J 4 bases short, with 4 bases between. CDR1 is MNHEY and CDR2 is SMNVEV in the germline V gene (reference sequence). CDR3 protein: CASSLFSNEKLFF. The CDR3 DNA reads TGTGCCAGCAGTTTATTTAGTAATGAAAAACTGTTTTTT.

Concerning this clone: Other nucleotide sequences from this sample produce the same CDR3. The chain uses TRBV7-3 and TRBJ1-1; D ambiguous. This CDR3 has 14 amino acids. Per germline, CDR1 SGHTA and CDR2 FQGTGA. V was shortened by 2 bases and J by 4 bases, with 11 bases between the two germline ends. The CDR3 here is CASSLEGWGTEAFF. CDR3 sequence (DNA): TGTGCCAGCAGCTTAGAGGGATGGGGCACTGAAGCTTTCTTT. Supplemented by reference TRBV7-3 and TRBJ1-1, the full variable domain reads GAGVSQTPSNKVTEKGKYVELRCDPISGHTALYWYRQSLGQGPEFLIYFQGTGAADDSGLPNDRFFAVRPEGSVSTLKIQRTERGDSAVYLCASSLEGWGTEAFFGQGTRLTVV.

The gene calls are TRBV7-2 and TRBJ2-5; D may be TRBD1 (8 bases). Germline CDR1 and CDR2: SGHTA and FQGNSA. V shed 1 base and J shed 4 bases, with 10 bases lying between them. The CDR3 runs 14 residues. The CDR3 DNA sequence: TGTGCCAGCAGCTTAGACAGGGGGGGAGAGACCCAGTACTTC. Residues: CASSLDRGGETQYF.

V and J are TRBV19 and TRBJ1-2, with 7 positions matching TRBD1. This CDR3 is 14 amino acids long. Germline CDR1 and CDR2: LNHDA and SQIVND (reference sequence). V lost 5 bases, J lost 4 bases, and 7 bases stayed unmatched. The CDR3: CASSFPRTGYGYTF. The CDR3 DNA sequence: TGTGCCAGTAGTTTCCCCAGGACAGGCTATGGCTACACCTTC. Full variable domain (missing parts from reference TRBV19 and TRBJ1-2): DGGITQSPKYLFRKEGQNVTLSCEQNLNHDAMYWYRQDPGQGLRLIYYSQIVNDFQKGDIAEGYSVSREKKESFPLTVTSAQKNPTAFYLCASSFPRTGYGYTFGSGTRLTVV.

The V and J genes are TRBV2 and TRBJ1-3; D is unresolved. The V gene's germline CDR1 is SNHLY and CDR2 FYNNEI. This CDR3 region has 15 residues. V lost 4 bases and J 1 base, leaving 11 bases between the germline ends. The CDR3 DNA follows: TGTGCCAGCAGTGCCCCACGGGTATCTGGAAACACCATATATTTT. It yields the protein CASSAPRVSGNTIYF. Using reference TRBV2 and TRBJ1-3 for the parts outside the CDR3, the full variable domain is EPEVTQTPSHQVTQMGQEVILRCVPISNHLYFYWYRQILGQKVEFLVSFYNNEISEKSEIFDDQFSVERPDGSNFTLKIRSTKLEDSAMYFCASSAPRVSGNTIYFGEGSWLTVV.

The chain combines TRBV28 with TRBJ2-7; TRBD2 matches at 14 bases. The ends lost 4 bases at V and 5 bases at J; junction bases unmatched: 10. Germline V lookup: CDR1 MDHEN, CDR2 SYDVKM. The CDR3 has 17 residues. The CDR3 reads CASSSRLAGGPRDEQYF. In DNA, the CDR3 is TGTGCCAGCAGTTCACGACTAGCGGGAGGGCCTCGTGACGAGCAGTACTTC.

The V call is TRBV6-6, the J call TRBJ2-7; 11 positions match TRBD1. CDR1 MNHNY and CDR2 SVGAGI come from the germline V gene (reference sequence). This CDR3 contains 14 residues. The CDR3 here is CATGVSGTGGEQYF. CDR3 coding DNA: TGTGCGACAGGCGTGTCCGGGACAGGGGGCGAGCAGTACTTC.

The table lists this clone with a count of one. J is TRBJ1-1 and V is TRBV28; D remains unclear. Looked up from germline, CDR1 is MDHEN and CDR2 is SYDVKM. The V gene lost 4 bases and the J gene lost 0 bases, with 15 bases spanning the gap. CDR3 length equals 16 residues. CDR3 sequence (DNA): TGTGCCAGCAGTTACTCGGACCTCATCATGAACACTGAAGCTTTCTTT. Translating it yields CASSYSDLIMNTEAFF.

This chain connects TRBV7-9 to TRBJ1-2; tentative D call: TRBD1 (5 bases). V lost 5 bases to trimming and J lost 4 bases, with 17 bases between them. CDR1 and CDR2 from the germline V gene are SEHNR and FQNEAQ (reference sequence). This CDR3 spans 15 amino acids. CDR3 DNA sequence: TGTGCCAGCAGCCCTGCCCCAGGGAACCCCTATGGCTACACCTTC. Its translation: CASSPAPGNPYGYTF.

This chain joins TRBV6-1 and TRBJ2-2; D remains ambiguous. With 0 bases removed from V and 7 bases from J, the gap between germline ends came to 6 bases. Looked up from germline, CDR1 is MNHNS and CDR2 is SASEGT. This CDR3 has 13 amino acids. Here the CDR3 DNA reads TGTGCCAGCAGTGAAGCGGAGAACGGGGAGCTGTTTTTT. Its translation is CASSEAENGELFF.

The gene calls are TRBV28 and TRBJ2-7, with D possibly being TRBD2 (5 bases). The V and J ends lost 5 bases and 3 bases respectively, with 14 bases between them. The germline CDR1 and CDR2 sequences are MDHEN and SYDVKM. The CDR3 runs to 14 residues. The CDR3 DNA reads as TGTGCCAGCAGTCCCTCGGGATCCCACTACGAGCAGTACTTC. It yields the protein CASSPSGSHYEQYF.

V is TRBV10-3 and J is TRBJ2-5; 12 bases are shared with TRBD2. This CDR3 has 16 residues. After removal of 5 bases from V and 7 bases from J, the junction contained 11 bases not matched to a gene. CDR1 is ENHRY, CDR2 SYGVKD, per germline. The CDR3 reads CAISRTSGAGSGTQYF. As DNA, the CDR3 is TGTGCCATCAGTAGGACTAGCGGGGCCGGAAGCGGGACCCAGTACTTC.

The J gene is TRBJ1-2, the V gene TRBV28; tentatively, D is TRBD1 (5 bases). CDR3 length: 14 residues. V shed 6 bases and J shed 3 bases, with 14 bases lying between them. The germline CDR1 and CDR2 sequences are MDHEN and SYDVKM. Here the CDR3 DNA reads TGTGCCAGCAGCCTGACTGGGGGGGACTATGGCTACACCTTC. This translates into CASSLTGGDYGYTF.

A single count supports this clone. The same CDR3 is also encoded by other DNA sequences in this sample. This chain joins TRBV4-2 and TRBJ2-2; D is perhaps TRBD2 (6 bases). CDR1 LGHNA and CDR2 YNFKEQ come from the germline V gene. V lost 0 bases to trimming and J lost 4 bases, with 12 bases between them. The CDR3 has 16 residues. The CDR3 DNA sequence: TGTGCCAGCAGCCAAGAATTCGGGGGACCCACCGGGGAGCTGTTTTTT. This codes for CASSQEFGGPTGELFF.

The chain joins TRBV6-4 to TRBJ1-6, with 7 nucleotides matching TRBD1. Germline values: CDR1 MRHNA, CDR2 SNTAGT. V lost 6 bases, J lost 5 bases, and 7 bases stayed unmatched. This CDR3 has 15 amino acids. The CDR3 DNA is TGTGCCAGCAGGGGACAGCCCGTTAATAATTCACCCCTCCACTTT. It encodes CASRGQPVNNSPLHF.

The chain is built from TRBV6-5 and TRBJ1-2, with D unresolved. The CDR3 has 14 residues. Germline V gene data show CDR1 as MNHEY and CDR2 as SVGAGI. With 5 bases removed from V and 4 bases from J, the gap between germline ends came to 14 bases. This chain's CDR3 is CASSTNAPGYGYTF. CDR3 nucleotides: TGTGCCAGCAGTACCAATGCCCCCGGCTATGGCTACACCTTC.

The gene calls are TRBV5-4 and TRBJ1-2, with TRBD1 identical over 11 bases. The CDR3 is made up of 15 amino acids. Germline V gene lookup returns CDR1 SGHNT and CDR2 YYREEE (reference sequence). With 3 bases clipped from V and 5 bases from J, the junction kept 6 bases outside the gene matches. The CDR3 DNA reads as TGTGCCAGCAGCTGGGGACAGGGGGAATCTTATGGCTACACCTTC. It yields the protein CASSWGQGESYGYTF.

The chain's CDR3 is CASSIVGAGELFF. The CDR3 DNA sequence: TGTGCCAGTAGTATAGTCGGCGCCGGGGAGCTGTTTTTT. V and J are TRBV19 and TRBJ2-2; no reliable D call. Trimming shortened V by 1 base and J by 6 bases, and 6 bases separated the two germline ends. The germline gives CDR1 LNHDA, CDR2 SQIVND (reference sequence). This CDR3 is built from 13 residues.

The CDR3 is CASSFGEGRTEAFF. CDR3 nucleotides: TGTGCCAGCAGCTTCGGCGAAGGTCGCACTGAAGCTTTCTTT. The genes are TRBV11-2 and TRBJ1-1; D is undetermined. In germline, CDR1 is SGHAT, CDR2 FQNNGV. Trimming shortened V by 3 bases and J by 4 bases, and 12 bases separated the two germline ends. The CDR3 spans 14 residues.

The V and J genes are TRBV18 and TRBJ2-1; a possible D gene is TRBD2 (5 bases). Germline V gene data show CDR1 as KGHSH and CDR2 as LQKENI. The CDR3 loop spans 12 amino acids. V was pared by 5 bases and J by 8 bases, with 10 bases between. CDR3 sequence reads: CASSLLRDEQFF. CDR3 nucleotide sequence: TGTGCCAGCTCATTGCTGAGGGATGAGCAGTTCTTC. The full variable domain, completed using reference TRBV18 and TRBJ2-1, is NAGVMQNPRHLVRRRGQEARLRCSPMKGHSHVYWYRQLPEEGLKFMVYLQKENIIDESGMPKERFSAEFPKEGPSILRIQQVVRGDSAAYFCASSLLRDEQFFGPGTRLTVL.

V gene TRBV5-1 combines with J gene TRBJ1-2; the D is unclear. Trimming left V 4 bases short and J 7 bases short, with 11 bases between. This CDR3 comprises 12 residues. Germline CDR1 is SGHRS and CDR2 is YFSETQ. In nucleotides, the CDR3 is TGCGCCAGCAGCCCTGGAGGTCGTGGCTACACCTTC. Protein: CASSPGGRGYTF.

The V gene is TRBV7-9, the J gene TRBJ1-1; TRBD1 matches 7 bases. The CDR3 extends over 11 amino acids. Germline-derived CDR1 and CDR2 are SEHNR and FQNEAQ (reference sequence). V was clipped by 4 bases and J by 10 bases; unmatched bases: 3. CDR3 loop: CASSSTGLAFF. The DNA of the CDR3 is TGTGCCAGCAGCTCGACAGGGTTAGCTTTCTTT.